This T cell receptor beta chain was obtained from a study of blood T cell repertoires in COVID-19 (dated by TCRdb to about 2020). Regarding the study in general: Samples covering the acute and convalescent phases of COVID-19 were provided by collaborators in the United States, Italy and Spain. The prospective study material was composed of cDNA or gDNA derived from T cells, B-cell-depleted T cells, or PBMCs. The dataset comprised deeply sampled blood TCRbeta repertoires from subjects exposed to, actively infected with, or recovered from COVID-19. The repertoires were released in a freely available public database intended as a resource for research on the immune response to SARS-CoV-2. The samples were drawn from two sources: the first 160 participants of the ongoing ImmuneRACE study, and 1,000 to 1,500 subjects contributed by 6 global collaborators. A de-identified subject ID, COVID-19 status, age in years and sex were almost always included in the sample metadata. Where available, HLA class I and class II types were obtained from metadata supplied by the sample provider rather than from assay-based typing.

TCRbeta CDR3 regions were amplified from genomic DNA using the immunoSEQ Assay, a bias-controlled multiplex PCR. As for the original processing: Within the assay, amplification of reference gene primers was used to estimate how many nucleated cells each sample contained. To quantify the absolute abundance of each unique TCRbeta CDR3 rearrangement, sequence reads were collapsed and filtered. For each sample, productive Simpson clonality was calculated as the square root of Simpson's diversity index over productive rearrangements. TCRdb provides this immuneACCESS table in a form limited to in-frame rearrangements. Some clones are lacking; in checked studies, under half of them reflect an unresolved V gene, and why the rest are absent is not known. That table is the source of V, J and clone size, and D and trimming were worked out from the DNA. For this sample there are 57,000 or so clones; more than 60% appear just once. Around a sixth of the sample is taken by the ten largest.

Results and caveats for the whole study, not just this receptor: The amount of clinical and demographic metadata varied by source and participant and was provided uncurated.

A remark on this clone: Its antigen is not yet known. Base qualities were left out, and no much larger clone turns up one base away.

Collaborating institutions collected whole blood in K2EDTA tubes following their own protocols. For TCRbeta analysis, collaborator samples were shipped as frozen whole blood, as isolated PBMCs, or as DNA extracted from either sample type. Trimming costs V 4 bases and J 5 bases, and their ends lie 12 bases apart. From its cysteine to its phenylalanine, the CDR3 spans 13 amino acids. Kept here is only the CDR3 DNA, which spans 39 bases and is read in frame from base 1. CDR1 LGHDT and CDR2 YNNKEL are derived from the germline V gene (reference sequence). This clonotype originated in a man aged 60 to 75 with acute or convalescent COVID-19. The V and J segments used are TRBV3-1 (or the pseudogene TRBV3-2) and TRBJ2-7, with a weak D call of TRBD2 (5 bases match). Sequenced input: peripheral blood. The nucleotide sequence reads as follows: TGTGCCAGCAGCCGAAGAGCACTAGACGAGCAGTACTTC. Its product reads: CASSRRALDEQYF.